The T cell receptor beta chain under discussion was sequenced for a study of T cell responses to AZD1222 COVID-19 vaccine (dated by TCRdb to the early 2020s). A note on the overall study: A total of about 240 trial participants underwent TCR sequencing, of whom 200 to 220 received two doses of AZD1222 and about 26 received two doses of the MenACWY control vaccine. Trial participants were enrolled into age subgroups of 18-55, 56-69 and 70-plus years, which contained around 140, 26 and 57 TCR-sequenced participants, respectively. Beyond this particular receptor, the publication reports: Reportedly, close to half of the unique spike-specific TCRs recognized epitopes lying outside the regions that are mutated in the B.1.351 and B.1.1.7 variants. Conclusions about previously exposed vaccinees were limited because only six or seven AZD1222 recipients were SARS-CoV-2 seropositive at baseline. Most participants were white British and females outnumbered males, and the authors suggested that clonal diversity may have been underestimated. In the small 56-69-year group, the increase in depth fell short of significance, most likely because of low power. Spike-specific TCR breadth and depth rose significantly after two AZD1222 doses compared with day 0 and with MenACWY recipients. CD4 TCRs associated with the vaccine covered the entire spike protein, and the dominant responses were in regions 160-218 and 743-854. No day 14 peak-response samples were available, so repertoires were characterized only after the peak T cell response.

This clone was observed a few times. Its antigen is still unknown. Per-base qualities were not stored, and no clone one base away is much larger. The CDR3 regions of human TCRbeta chains were subjected to immunosequencing. The authors processed their data as follows. Repertoire TCRs were matched against a reference library of SARS-CoV-2-specific TCRs generated with the MIRA antigen-specificity platform. Breadth was defined as the fraction of unique TCRs that were SARS-CoV-2-associated, and depth was defined as the fraction of total T cells that were SARS-CoV-2-associated. Using the MIRA data, each spike-specific TCR was mapped to the spike region that the TCR reacts to and placed in a CD4 or CD8 class. Log10-transformed breadth and depth values were compared by one-way ANOVA with Sidak's multiple comparisons tests. Held by TCRdb, this immuneACCESS table contains in-frame sequences only and omits some clones. Under half of the omission traces to an unresolved V gene where checked; the cause of the rest is unknown. V and J calls and clone size are those listed in that table; D and trimming were worked out from the DNA. For this sample there are 170,000 or so clones; over 80% appear just once. 1% of the sample comes from the top ten.

V sheds 3 bases and J sheds 4 bases, leaving 16 bases between their ends. For CDR1 and CDR2, the germline V gene lists MGHRA and YSYEKL. The CDR3 covers 15 residues, taking in both the cysteine and the phenylalanine. Only the CDR3 DNA is retained, 45 bases long and in frame from the first base. What this sample's time point label stands for: about 28 days (+/-7) after the second vaccine dose. This specimen's treatment or condition label, interpreted: meningococcal conjugate vaccine given as trial control. Samples from vaccinated people were obtained from the UK trials COV001 and COV002, which included a single-blind randomized controlled phase 2/3 trial of AZD1222 (ChAdOx1 nCoV-19) in healthy adults. For TCRbeta chain sequencing, PBMC samples from trial participants were taken at day 0 and at day 28 after the second dose.

The specimen was peripheral blood, collected 28 days after the second dose of the MenACWY control vaccine. The chain employs TRBV4-1 and TRBJ2-7, and TRBD2 may be the D gene, going by 5 matching bases. The receptor was derived from an adult who received the MenACWY meningococcal vaccine as a control. At the DNA level, the sequence is TGCGCCAGCAGCCAGGTTCAGGAGGAATCTTACGAGCAGTACTTC. This yields the protein CASSQVQEESYEQYF.